These 20 T cell receptor beta chains came from one sample sequenced in a study of cytomegalovirus exposure and HLA in healthy donors (TCRdb year 2017). Libraries were built with the immunoSEQ multiplex PCR assay. For the multiplex PCR, a mixture combining 60 forward primers for TCR Vbeta segments and 13 reverse primers for TCR Jbeta segments was used. TCRdb retrieved this table from immuneACCESS and kept in-frame rearrangements only. Not all clones are present; in checked studies, unresolved V genes account for under half, and no reason is known for the remainder. For this sample there are roughly 120,000 clones; roughly 80% appear just once. The ten largest clones take up 2.5% of the sample. Source material: PBMCs. These receptors were taken from a man aged 25-40 years in good health and CMV-seronegative.

This clone was detected only a few times. This sequence joins TRBV4-1 and TRBJ1-1; no firm D call. The CDR3 is 15 amino acids. V lost 1 base, J lost 0 bases, and 9 bases lay in between. Germline V gene lookup returns CDR1 MGHRA and CDR2 YSYEKL. CDR3 sequence (DNA): TGCGCCAGCAGCCAAGGAGCCTCCATGAACACTGAAGCTTTCTTT. Its translation: CASSQGASMNTEAFF.

This rearrangement joins TRBV4-3 to TRBJ2-7; tentatively, D is TRBD1 (6 bases). The CDR3 has 15 amino acids. V was clipped by 0 bases and J by 2 bases, with 11 bases between them. Germline V CDR1 and CDR2: LGHNA, YSLEER. The CDR3 region is CASSQEQGNTYEQYF. In nucleotides, the CDR3 is TGCGCCAGCAGCCAAGAACAGGGCAATACCTACGAGCAGTACTTC.

The V gene is TRBV27, the J gene TRBJ1-5; TRBD1 might be the D (5 bases). There are 13 residues in the CDR3. Germline V gene data show CDR1 as MNHEY and CDR2 as SMNVEV (reference sequence). V shed 3 bases and J shed 6 bases, with 9 bases lying between them. The CDR3 coding sequence is TGTGCCAGCAGTTTGGGGCTTGGTCAGCCCCAGCATTTT. It encodes CASSLGLGQPQHF.

Worth noting for this clone: The junction differs from germline at one of its ends, possibly a read error. This chain joins TRBV18 and TRBJ2-1; the D is unclear. Germline V gene lookup returns CDR1 KGHSH and CDR2 LQKENI. This CDR3 is built from 12 residues. The CDR3 nucleotides read TGTGCCAGCTCACCCGGGTACAATGAGCAGCTCTTC. Its protein is CASSPGYNEQLF.

The chain has TRBV5-4 and TRBJ2-5; TRBD2 is a possible D gene (6 bases). Germline V gene lookup returns CDR1 SGHNT and CDR2 YYREEE (reference sequence). This CDR3 is built from 14 residues. V lost 5 bases and J 2 bases, leaving 13 bases between the germline ends. The CDR3 is CASSLEGKQETQYF. CDR3 DNA: TGTGCCAGCAGTCTGGAGGGGAAGCAAGAGACCCAGTACTTC.

The V call is TRBV14, the J call TRBJ1-2; D is ambiguous. Looked up from germline, CDR1 is SGHDN and CDR2 is FVKESK. The CDR3 loop spans 13 amino acids. V lost 6 bases and J lost 0, with 8 bases in between. CDR3 in amino acids: CASSRVTNYGYTF. DNA for the CDR3: TGTGCCAGCAGTCGGGTAACTAACTATGGCTACACCTTC.

The chain is built from TRBV27 and TRBJ2-3; 11 bases are shared with TRBD2. Looked up from germline, CDR1 is MNHEY and CDR2 is SMNVEV (reference sequence). The length of the CDR3 is 15 residues. The junction had 6 bases not matched to a gene; V was cut back by 6 bases and J by 4 bases. Here the CDR3 reads CASRVAGGPSDTQYF. In nucleotides, the CDR3 is TGTGCCAGCAGAGTAGCGGGAGGGCCCTCAGATACGCAGTATTTT.

The rearrangement uses TRBV28 and TRBJ1-1; D not certain. Trimming removed 3 bases from V and 8 bases from J, with 10 bases in between. This CDR3 is 12 amino acids long. The germline V gene encodes CDR1 MDHEN and CDR2 SYDVKM. Written as DNA, the CDR3 is TGTGCCAGCAGTTTCCCTCCCCCGGAAGCTTTCTTT. Its protein product is CASSFPPPEAFF.

The rearrangement uses TRBV6-1 and TRBJ2-5; D ambiguous. In germline, CDR1 is MNHNS, CDR2 SASEGT. CDR3 length equals 17 residues. V lost 0 bases and J 1 base, leaving 15 bases between the germline ends. The CDR3 DNA sequence: TGTGCCAGCAGTGAAGCTGGAAGGTACAGCACCCAAGAGACCCAGTACTTC. It specifies CASSEAGRYSTQETQYF.

This chain joins TRBV11-2 and TRBJ2-3; 7 nucleotides match TRBD2. V trimming: 0 bases; J trimming: 1 base; junction bases outside the gene matches: 7. CDR3 length equals 17 residues. Per the germline V gene, CDR1 is SGHAT and CDR2 is FQNNGV. This CDR3 is CASSLDRLAEGTDTQYF. CDR3 DNA: TGTGCCAGCAGCTTAGATAGGCTAGCGGAGGGCACAGATACGCAGTATTTT. Supplemented by reference TRBV11-2 and TRBJ2-3, the full variable domain reads EAGVAQSPRYKIIEKRQSVAFWCNPISGHATLYWYQQILGQGPKLLIQFQNNGVVDDSQLPKDRFSAERLKGVDSTLKIQPAKLEDSAVYLCASSLDRLAEGTDTQYFGPGTRLTVL.

The chain employs TRBV7-6 and TRBJ2-7, with a tentative D call TRBD2 (6 bases). V was shortened by 5 bases and J by 1 base, with 21 bases between the two germline ends. Germline V lookup: CDR1 SGHVS, CDR2 FNYEAQ. The CDR3 covers 17 residues. The CDR3 spells CASSQDGRGSKSYEQYF. The CDR3 coding sequence is TGTGCCAGCAGCCAAGACGGCCGGGGGAGCAAATCCTACGAGCAGTACTTC.

The chain has TRBV28 and TRBJ2-7, with 9 bases matching TRBD2. This CDR3 has 17 residues. V lost 3 bases to trimming and J lost 1 base; unmatched junction nucleotides: 10. Germline V gives CDR1 MDHEN, CDR2 SYDVKM. This chain's CDR3 is CASSFMSGRLLSYEQYF. The CDR3, as DNA: TGTGCCAGCAGTTTTATGAGCGGGAGGTTACTTTCCTACGAGCAGTACTTC.

A remark on this clone: The junction does not match germline at one end; this may be a read error. The chain joins TRBV29-1 to TRBJ1-2; TRBD1 is a possible D gene (5 bases). Germline-derived CDR1 and CDR2 are SQVTM and ANQGSEA. The CDR3 has 14 residues. Here the CDR3 reads CSGLQGTGNYGYPF. The CDR3 nucleotides read TGCAGCGGACTTCAGGGTACGGGCAACTATGGCTACCCCTTC. The full variable domain, rest sourced from reference TRBV29-1 and TRBJ1-2, is SAVISQKPSRDICQRGTSLTIQCQVDSQVTMMFWYRQQPGQSLTLIATANQGSEATYESGFVIDKFPISRPNLTFSTLTVSNMSPEDSSIYLCSGLQGTGNYGYPFGSGTRLTVV.

The chain uses TRBV5-4 and TRBJ2-3, with a tentative D call TRBD2 (5 bases). Germline V CDR1 and CDR2: SGHNT, YYREEE (reference sequence). V shed 8 bases and J shed 1 base, with 11 bases lying between them. This CDR3 has 13 amino acids. The DNA for the CDR3 is TGTGCCAGATCGAGGGCAGGCACAGATACGCAGTATTTT. Amino acid sequence: CARSRAGTDTQYF.

The chain employs TRBV27 and TRBJ2-3; possibly TRBD1 for D (7 bases). Trimming pared 2 bases from V and 5 bases from J, leaving 20 bases between. CDR1 MNHEY and CDR2 SMNVEV come from the germline V gene (reference sequence). The CDR3 totals 17 residues. The CDR3 DNA follows: TGTGCCAGCAGTTTACCCCCCCTCAGGGGGGAGGTAGATACGCAGTATTTT. This sequence encodes CASSLPPLRGEVDTQYF.

The chain is built from TRBV11-2 and TRBJ2-7; a weak D match, TRBD1 (6 bases). With 5 bases removed from V and 9 bases from J, the gap between germline ends came to 17 bases. CDR3 length: 13 amino acids. From germline, CDR1 is SGHAT and CDR2 FQNNGV. The CDR3 reads CASSPGAGLWQYF. As DNA, the CDR3 is TGTGCCAGCAGCCCAGGGGCAGGCCTATGGCAGTACTTC.

The V and J genes are TRBV7-2 and TRBJ2-4; a weak D match, TRBD1 (6 bases). Germline V gives CDR1 SGHTA, CDR2 FQGNSA. The CDR3 covers 16 residues. The V end lost 0 bases, the J end lost 7 bases, and 16 bases lay between the germline ends. The chain's CDR3 is CASSLALTGTGNIQYF. As DNA, the CDR3 is TGTGCCAGCAGCTTAGCCTTAACAGGGACGGGTAACATTCAGTACTTC.

The chain recombines TRBV12-5 with TRBJ2-7; 9 positions agree with TRBD1. Germline V CDR1 and CDR2: LGHNT, FRNRAP. J gave up 4 bases and V 0 bases, and 7 bases lay outside the gene matches. This CDR3 has 16 amino acids. CDR3 protein: CASGLVLGGQGYEQYF. The CDR3 nucleotides read TGTGCTAGTGGTTTGGTATTAGGGGGACAGGGATACGAGCAGTACTTC.

The chain employs TRBV5-5 and TRBJ2-2, with D maybe TRBD1 (6 bases). Trimming left V 0 bases short and J 6 bases short, with 12 bases between. This CDR3 has 15 residues. The germline V gene encodes CDR1 SGHKS and CDR2 YYEKEE (reference sequence). CDR3 residues: CASSLGGSGAGELFF. In DNA form, the CDR3 reads TGTGCCAGCAGCTTGGGGGGGTCAGGGGCCGGGGAGCTGTTTTTT.

This clone was counted a few times. The chain combines TRBV6-5 with TRBJ1-5, with no clear D. Looked up from germline, CDR1 is MNHEY and CDR2 is SVGAGI. Trimming took off 6 bases at V and 1 base at J, with 7 bases between the two ends. The CDR3 runs to 13 residues. The CDR3 region has the DNA TGTGCCAGCAGAAAGACAAGCAATCAGCCCCAGCATTTT. Translating gives CASRKTSNQPQHF.